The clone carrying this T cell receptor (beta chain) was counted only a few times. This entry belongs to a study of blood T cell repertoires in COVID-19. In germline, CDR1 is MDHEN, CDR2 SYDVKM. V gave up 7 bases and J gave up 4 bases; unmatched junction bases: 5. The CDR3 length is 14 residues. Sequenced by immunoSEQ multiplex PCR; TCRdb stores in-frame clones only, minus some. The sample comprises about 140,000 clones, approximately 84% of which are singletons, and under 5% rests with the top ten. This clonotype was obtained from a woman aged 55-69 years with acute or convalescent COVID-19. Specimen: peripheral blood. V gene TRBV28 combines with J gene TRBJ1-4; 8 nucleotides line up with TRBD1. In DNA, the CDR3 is TGTGCCAGCATCGCAGGGGGCCGTAATGAAAAACTGTTTTTT. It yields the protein CASIAGGRNEKLFF.